This T cell receptor beta chain was identified during a study of shared clonotypes between healthy human individuals (dated by TCRdb to about 2020). The study in broad terms: The cohort included a few men and a couple of women between 18 and 49 years of age. For each donor, CD4 naive and CD4 memory were each given three plates, CD8 naive was given two plates, and CD8 memory was given one plate. To estimate repertoire size and how much clonotype sharing occurs between individuals, the study deeply sequenced the blood TCR repertoires of five healthy adults. To increase sequencing depth and limit assay-specific biases, TCR repertoire library preparation and sequencing were carried out by different laboratories using diverse techniques. Leukapheresis yielded between about 0.94 and 9 billion PBMCs per donor.

What the research found in general, with its limitations: Only blood was sampled, and tissue TCR repertoires likely differ from those in blood. Naive subsets generally had larger estimated clonotype richness than memory subsets did. The small number of donors limited the genetic and exposure-history diversity represented. Compared with non-shared clonotypes, the clonotypes found in all four sorted-subset donors had higher generation probabilities. Rarefaction of sorted-subset datasets indicated incomplete sequencing despite the large sequencing depth. Sharing across several donors was observed for about 5% of naive CD4, over 3% of naive CD8, 2.3% of memory CD4, and around 0.42% of memory CD8 clonotypes. Pairwise subsampling indicated that sequencing depth was expected to affect the degree of clonotype sharing among donors.

Germline trimming amounts to 0 bases on V and 10 bases on J, with 2 as the count of junction bases outside the gene matches. The CDR3 contains 14 residues, cysteine and phenylalanine counted. Only the CDR3 part of the read is kept: 42 bases, read in frame from the first base. For CDR1 and CDR2, the germline V gene lists MGHRA and YSYEKL. CD8 naive samples were obtained by positive selection for CCR7 among CD45RO-negative cells, yielding a CD45RA+CCR7+ population from which TemRA cells were excluded. Healthy HIV-negative adults with no recently reported acute infections or vaccinations were included as donors. All donors were Caucasian adults living in Nashville, Tennessee, USA. Blood was obtained by leukapheresis, after which PBMCs were separated by Ficoll-Histopaque density gradient centrifugation and cryopreserved in liquid nitrogen vapor phase. Analytical flow cytometry was used to check the purity and quantity of each magnetically sorted T cell population. Each sorted fraction had its genomic DNA isolated and then quantified by UV absorbance on a Nanodrop 2000c.

As regards this clone: It has no known antigen specificity. No base qualities exist here, and no much larger clone lies one base off it.

Using the deep immunoSEQ assay, multiplex PCR amplified TCR CDR3 regions from genomic DNA. Extracted genomic DNA from each cell subset was distributed evenly across all wells of several immunoSEQ 96-well plates, and each plate was treated as a replicate. For sorted subsets, each replicate PCR was loaded with 200 ng genomic DNA, equivalent to 30,000 to 35,000 T cell genomes. The purified libraries were quantified using a Qubit 3.0 fluorometer, sized with a Bioanalyzer 2100, and then quantified again using the KAPA Library Quantification kit. A separate single-read 150-cycle Illumina NextSeq 550 flow cell was used to sequence each immunoSEQ 96-well plate. The authors processed their data as follows. Because only junctional sequences without quality scores were contained in the immunoSEQ output, filtering matching that applied to full-length reads could not be performed. To assign V/J genes and CDR3, sequences were annotated against IMGT germline references using PyIR, a Python wrapper for IgBLAST v1.9. Reads were filtered out if the reads had weak V/J assignments (E-value above 1e-6), no CDR3, stop codons, out-of-frame junctions, or ambiguous translated residues. A V3J clonotype was defined by an identical inferred V gene, J gene, and CDR3 amino acid sequence. Percentage overlap between repertoires was computed as shared unique clonotypes divided by the size of the smaller repertoire. Richness of each repertoire was evaluated using RTK rarefaction, the Chao1 estimator, and Recon v2.1 estimates of unobserved clonotypes. For all TCRbeta clonotypes obtained by the gDNA method from a handful of donors, generation probabilities were computed with OLGA. The table was pulled from immuneACCESS by TCRdb, which kept in-frame rearrangements only. Such tables lose some clones; where checked, under half of the loss comes from unresolved V genes, and the rest has no known cause. Clonal size and the V and J genes are those of that table, whereas D and trimming came from the DNA. This sample is represented by around 2,100,000 clones; roughly 94% of them were singletons. The ten largest clones represent less than 1.5% of the sample.

The sequence was obtained from a man aged 18 to 29 in good health. Here the chain combines TRBV4-1 and TRBJ2-1; 11 middle bases align to TRBD2. The sample comprised naive CD8+ T cells sorted from blood. The intended sense of this specimen's cell subset or site label: CD45RA+CCR7+. The CDR3 region: CASSQDRTSGEQFF. The sequenced DNA: TGCGCCAGCAGCCAAGATCGGACTAGCGGGGAGCAGTTCTTC.